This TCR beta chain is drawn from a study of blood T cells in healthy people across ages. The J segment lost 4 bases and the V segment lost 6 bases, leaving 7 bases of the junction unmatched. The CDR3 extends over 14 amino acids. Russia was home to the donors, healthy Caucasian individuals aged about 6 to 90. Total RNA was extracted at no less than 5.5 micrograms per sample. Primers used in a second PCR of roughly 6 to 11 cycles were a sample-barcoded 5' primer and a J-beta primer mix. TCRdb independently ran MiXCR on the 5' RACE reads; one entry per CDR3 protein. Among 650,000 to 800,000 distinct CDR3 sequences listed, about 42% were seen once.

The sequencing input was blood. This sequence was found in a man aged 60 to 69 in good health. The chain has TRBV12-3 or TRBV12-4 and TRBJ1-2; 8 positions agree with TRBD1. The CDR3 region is CASSKSGQAYGYTF. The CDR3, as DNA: TGTGCCAGCAGCAAATCGGGACAGGCCTATGGCTACACCTTC.